A selection of T cell receptor beta chains follows, all from one sample in a study of blood T cell repertoires in COVID-19. Using immunoSEQ multiplex PCR, the repertoire was profiled, and TCRdb retains in-frame clones only, with some absent. Of roughly 190,000 clones listed, approximately 90% are singletons. Sample: peripheral blood. Receptor source: a man aged 18-30 years with active or convalescent COVID-19. The CDR3 runs from the conserved cysteine through the conserved F or W. The order of the fields is V gene, J gene, D gene, clone size, CDR3 protein, CDR3 DNA. A D gene is named only where the DNA matches it firmly. Where a row states a size, it is once, few, many or the class of an expanded clone; other rows omit it.

V: TRBV28
J: TRBJ1-2
D: TRBD1
size: .
CDR3: CASSLEGAPLSYTF
DNA: TGTGCCAGCAGTTTGGAGGGGGCGCCCCTCAGCTACACCTTC

V: TRBV6-5
J: TRBJ2-5
D: TRBD2
size: .
CDR3: CASKTSGGSVTQYF
DNA: TGTGCCAGCAAGACTAGCGGGGGTTCGGTGACCCAGTACTTC

V: TRBV4-3
J: TRBJ2-1
D: TRBD2
size: .
CDR3: CASSQGVAGHNEQFF
DNA: TGCGCCAGCAGCCAAGGGGTAGCGGGCCACAATGAGCAGTTCTTC

V: TRBV2
J: TRBJ1-1
D: TRBD1
size: .
CDR3: CASSADRGSSEAFF
DNA: TGTGCCAGCAGCGCCGACAGGGGAAGCTCTGAAGCTTTCTTT

V: TRBV28
J: TRBJ1-5
D: .
size: .
CDR3: CASGLYQGLNQPQHF
DNA: TGTGCCAGCGGATTGTACCAGGGGCTCAATCAGCCCCAGCATTTT

V: TRBV29-1
J: TRBJ1-3
D: TRBD1
size: once
CDR3: CSVAEGASGNTIYF
DNA: TGCAGCGTTGCGGAGGGGGCCTCTGGAAACACCATATATTTT

V: TRBV19
J: TRBJ1-5
D: .
size: .
CDR3: CATNWGGAKSNQPQHF
DNA: TGTGCCACTAATTGGGGAGGGGCGAAGAGCAATCAGCCCCAGCATTTT

V: TRBV29-1
J: TRBJ1-2
D: .
size: .
CDR3: CSVAVYYGYTF
DNA: TGCAGCGTTGCTGTTTACTATGGCTACACCTTC

V: TRBV29-1
J: TRBJ2-2
D: .
size: .
CDR3: CSVLPGELFF
DNA: TGCAGCGTTCTCCCCGGGGAGCTGTTTTTT

V: TRBV9
J: TRBJ1-1
D: TRBD1
size: .
CDR3: CASSSDRGSAEAFF
DNA: TGTGCCAGCAGCTCCGACAGGGGGTCGGCTGAAGCTTTCTTT

V: TRBV3-1/TRBV3-2
J: TRBJ2-5
D: TRBD1
size: few
CDR3: CASSPHGTGSWAQYF
DNA: TGTGCCAGCAGCCCGCACGGGACAGGGTCATGGGCCCAGTACTTC

V: TRBV27
J: TRBJ2-2
D: TRBD2
size: .
CDR3: CASTSGGGPDTGELFF
DNA: TGTGCCAGCACCTCCGGGGGGGGGCCAGACACCGGGGAGCTGTTTTTT

V: TRBV12-5
J: TRBJ2-1
D: .
size: .
CDR3: CASAFYPNEQFF
DNA: TGTGCTAGTGCCTTCTACCCCAATGAGCAGTTCTTC

V: TRBV24-1
J: TRBJ2-7
D: .
size: once
CDR3: CATSDPSRYEQYF
DNA: TGTGCCACCAGTGATCCCAGTCGCTACGAGCAGTACTTC

V: TRBV28
J: TRBJ2-1
D: .
size: .
CDR3: CASSRDYEQFF
DNA: TGTGCCAGCAGTCGCGACTACGAGCAGTTCTTC

V: TRBV7-8
J: TRBJ1-2
D: TRBD1
size: .
CDR3: CASSSGQDHGYTF
DNA: TGTGCCAGCAGCTCTGGACAGGATCATGGCTACACCTTC

V: TRBV6-5
J: TRBJ2-2
D: TRBD1
size: .
CDR3: CASSSKGAIRAGELFF
DNA: TGTGCCAGCAGTTCGAAGGGGGCGATTCGAGCCGGGGAGCTGTTTTTT

V: TRBV15
J: TRBJ2-3
D: TRBD2
size: .
CDR3: CATSRATGTIGTYTDTQYF
DNA: TGTGCCACCAGCAGGGCAACTGGGACTATCGGAACCTACACAGATACGCAGTATTTT

V: TRBV4-1
J: TRBJ2-5
D: TRBD2
size: .
CDR3: CASSQGKTSGSETQYF
DNA: TGCGCCAGCAGCCAAGGGAAGACTAGCGGGTCAGAGACCCAGTACTTC

V: TRBV19
J: TRBJ1-5
D: TRBD1
size: few
CDR3: CASSLQGTGNQPQHF
DNA: TGTGCCAGTAGTTTACAGGGGACGGGTAATCAGCCCCAGCATTTT

V: TRBV5-1
J: TRBJ1-3
D: .
size: .
CDR3: CASSLEGTGSGNTIYF
DNA: TGCGCCAGCAGCTTGGAGGGGACTGGCTCTGGAAACACCATATATTTT

V: TRBV14
J: TRBJ1-4
D: .
size: .
CDR3: CASSQDQGMREKLFF
DNA: TGTGCCAGCAGCCAAGATCAGGGGATGCGTGAAAAACTGTTTTTT

V: TRBV20-1
J: TRBJ2-5
D: .
size: .
CDR3: CSASKGVQETQYF
DNA: TGCAGTGCTAGTAAGGGGGTCCAAGAGACCCAGTACTTC

V: TRBV29-1
J: TRBJ1-2
D: .
size: .
CDR3: CSVLRDTDIYGYTF
DNA: TGCAGCGTGCTCCGGGACACCGACATTTATGGCTACACCTTC

V: TRBV5-1
J: TRBJ1-2
D: TRBD1
size: .
CDR3: CASSFRGQATF
DNA: TGCGCCAGCAGCTTCAGGGGGCAGGCCACCTTC

V: TRBV6-5
J: TRBJ1-2
D: .
size: .
CDR3: CASSYSTVGYGYTF
DNA: TGTGCCAGCAGTTACTCGACAGTTGGGTATGGCTACACCTTC

V: TRBV27
J: TRBJ2-1
D: TRBD2
size: .
CDR3: CASSRDLLAGVKGEQFF
DNA: TGTGCCAGCAGCCGGGACCTACTAGCGGGAGTAAAAGGGGAGCAGTTCTTC

V: TRBV19
J: TRBJ2-1
D: TRBD2
size: .
CDR3: CATRNWDGASGGGYNEQFF
DNA: TGTGCCACCCGGAATTGGGACGGGGCTAGCGGGGGGGGATACAATGAGCAGTTCTTC

V: TRBV10-2
J: TRBJ2-3
D: .
size: .
CDR3: CASILGLPGDTQYF
DNA: .

V: TRBV7-2
J: TRBJ1-5
D: .
size: .
CDR3: CASSFPGNQPQHF
DNA: TGTGCCAGCAGCTTTCCAGGGAATCAGCCCCAGCATTTT

V: TRBV20-1
J: TRBJ2-1
D: TRBD2
size: .
CDR3: CSASNLAGDHNEQFF
DNA: TGCAGTGCTAGTAATCTAGCGGGGGACCACAATGAGCAGTTCTTC

V: TRBV5-7
J: TRBJ2-7
D: .
size: .
CDR3: CASSLRGLREQYF
DNA: TGTGCCAGCAGCTTGAGAGGGTTAAGAGAGCAGTACTTC

V: TRBV13
J: TRBJ1-1
D: .
size: .
CDR3: CASSHGTGMNTEAFF
DNA: TGTGCCAGCAGCCATGGAACAGGGATGAACACTGAAGCTTTCTTT

V: TRBV11-2
J: TRBJ2-3
D: TRBD2
size: .
CDR3: CASSARAAGGDTQYF
DNA: TGTGCCAGCAGCGCACGAGCAGCGGGGGGAGATACGCAGTATTTT

V: TRBV29-1
J: TRBJ1-1
D: .
size: .
CDR3: CSTYREVTEAFF
DNA: TGCAGTACATACAGGGAAGTGACTGAAGCTTTCTTT

V: TRBV5-1
J: TRBJ2-3
D: TRBD2
size: .
CDR3: CASSLVKLAGGQDTQYF
DNA: TGCGCCAGCAGCCTGGTAAAACTAGCGGGAGGACAAGATACGCAGTATTTT

V: TRBV4-3
J: TRBJ1-1
D: .
size: once
CDR3: CASSQYRTLNTEAFF
DNA: TGCGCCAGCAGCCAATACAGGACACTGAACACTGAAGCTTTCTTT

V: TRBV6-5
J: TRBJ1-2
D: .
size: .
CDR3: CASSYSFGGSNYGYTF
DNA: TGTGCCAGCAGTTACTCTTTCGGGGGGTCTAACTATGGCTACACCTTC

V: TRBV11-3
J: TRBJ2-7
D: .
size: .
CDR3: CASSLSRDSYEQYF
DNA: TGTGCCAGCAGCTTATCCAGGGACTCCTACGAGCAGTACTTC

V: TRBV11-2
J: TRBJ1-5
D: .
size: .
CDR3: CASSDGGRQPQHF
DNA: TGTGCCAGCAGCGACGGGGGGCGTCAGCCCCAGCATTTT

V: TRBV5-1
J: TRBJ2-3
D: TRBD1
size: .
CDR3: CASQGGQGADTQYF
DNA: TGCGCCAGCCAGGGGGGACAGGGGGCGGATACGCAGTATTTT

V: TRBV28
J: TRBJ1-5
D: .
size: few
CDR3: CASTLAWRGNQPQHF
DNA: TGTGCCAGCACCTTGGCGTGGAGGGGTAATCAGCCCCAGCATTTT

V: TRBV9
J: TRBJ1-4
D: .
size: .
CDR3: CASSATGNEKLFF
DNA: TGTGCCAGCAGCGCTACGGGGAATGAAAAACTGTTTTTT

V: TRBV2
J: TRBJ1-4
D: TRBD1
size: .
CDR3: CASRGTGERGKLFF
DNA: TGTGCCAGCAGGGGGACAGGGGAGCGAGGAAAACTGTTTTTT

V: TRBV10-1
J: TRBJ1-1
D: TRBD1
size: .
CDR3: CASSPGTAQAFF
DNA: TGCGCCAGCAGCCCCGGGACAGCTCAAGCTTTCTTT

V: TRBV5-1
J: TRBJ1-1
D: .
size: .
CDR3: CASSWGGLDTEAFF
DNA: TGCGCCAGCAGCTGGGGGGGACTGGACACTGAAGCTTTCTTT

V: TRBV19
J: TRBJ1-1
D: .
size: .
CDR3: CASSILEGLKAYTEAFF
DNA: TGTGCCAGTAGTATTCTTGAGGGATTAAAGGCGTACACTGAAGCTTTCTTT

V: TRBV2
J: TRBJ2-7
D: .
size: .
CDR3: CASSRSITTYEQYF
DNA: TGTGCCAGCAGTCGTTCGATTACTACCTACGAGCAGTACTTC

V: TRBV5-1
J: TRBJ1-2
D: .
size: .
CDR3: CASSLSPKDKRSYGYTF
DNA: TGCGCCAGCAGCTTGTCCCCAAAGGACAAGAGGTCCTATGGCTACACCTTC

V: TRBV11-2
J: TRBJ1-3
D: .
size: .
CDR3: CASSLAQGNLANTIYF
DNA: TGTGCCAGCAGCTTAGCCCAGGGGAATTTAGCGAACACCATATATTTT

V: TRBV7-8
J: TRBJ2-3
D: .
size: .
CDR3: CASSLFLATHYTDTQYF
DNA: TGTGCCAGCAGCCTATTTCTAGCGACGCACTACACAGATACGCAGTATTTT

V: TRBV6-4
J: TRBJ1-2
D: TRBD1
size: .
CDR3: CASSSTGVGGYTF
DNA: TGTGCCAGCAGTTCAACAGGGGTTGGTGGCTACACCTTC

V: TRBV6-5
J: TRBJ2-1
D: TRBD2
size: .
CDR3: CASSFLAGGSYNEQFF
DNA: TGTGCCAGCAGTTTCCTAGCGGGAGGCTCCTACAATGAGCAGTTCTTC

V: TRBV5-5
J: TRBJ1-5
D: .
size: once
CDR3: CASSPLTGDNQPQHF
DNA: TGTGCCAGCAGCCCGCTGACAGGTGACAATCAGCCCCAGCATTTT

V: TRBV25-1
J: TRBJ1-6
D: TRBD1
size: .
CDR3: CASSGRDRGNSPLHF
DNA: TGTGCCAGCAGTGGTCGGGACAGGGGTAATTCACCCCTCCACTTT

V: TRBV6-5
J: TRBJ2-7
D: TRBD1
size: .
CDR3: CASLPGGQGSYEQYF
DNA: TGTGCCAGCCTGCCAGGGGGACAGGGGTCCTACGAGCAGTACTTC

V: TRBV6-5
J: TRBJ1-6
D: TRBD1
size: .
CDR3: CASIDRGPYNSPLHF
DNA: TGTGCCAGCATCGACAGGGGGCCGTATAATTCACCCCTCCACTTT